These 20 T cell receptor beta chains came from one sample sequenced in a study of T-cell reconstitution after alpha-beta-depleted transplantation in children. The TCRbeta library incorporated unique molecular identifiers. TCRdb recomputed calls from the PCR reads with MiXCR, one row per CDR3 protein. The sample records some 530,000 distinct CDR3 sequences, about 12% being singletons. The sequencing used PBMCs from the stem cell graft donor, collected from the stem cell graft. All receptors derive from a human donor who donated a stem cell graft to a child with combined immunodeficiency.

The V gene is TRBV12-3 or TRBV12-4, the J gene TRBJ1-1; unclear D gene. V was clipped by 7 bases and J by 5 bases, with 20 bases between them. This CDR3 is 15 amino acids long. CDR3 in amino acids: CASNARNELGTEAFF. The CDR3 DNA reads TGTGCCAGCAATGCACGGAACGAATTGGGGACTGAAGCTTTCTTT.

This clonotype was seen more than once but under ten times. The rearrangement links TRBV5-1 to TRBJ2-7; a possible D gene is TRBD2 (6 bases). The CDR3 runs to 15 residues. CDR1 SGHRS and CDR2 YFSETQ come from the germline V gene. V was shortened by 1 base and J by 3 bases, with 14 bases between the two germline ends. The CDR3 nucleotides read TGCGCCAGCAGCTTGTGGCGATCGGGGGACTACGAGCAGTACTTC. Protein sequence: CASSLWRSGDYEQYF.

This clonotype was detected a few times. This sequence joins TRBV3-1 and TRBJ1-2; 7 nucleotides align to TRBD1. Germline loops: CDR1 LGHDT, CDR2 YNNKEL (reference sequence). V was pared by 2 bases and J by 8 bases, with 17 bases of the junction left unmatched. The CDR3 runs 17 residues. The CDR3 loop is CASSQWAKSRGLPGYTF. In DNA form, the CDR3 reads TGTGCCAGCAGCCAATGGGCCAAGAGTAGGGGGCTGCCCGGCTACACCTTC.

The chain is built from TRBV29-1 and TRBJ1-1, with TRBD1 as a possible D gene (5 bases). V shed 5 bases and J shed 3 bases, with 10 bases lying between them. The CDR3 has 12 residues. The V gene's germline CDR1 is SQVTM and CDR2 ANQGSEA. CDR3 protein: CSVRGIDTEAFF. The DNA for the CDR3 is TGCAGCGTTAGGGGAATAGACACTGAAGCTTTCTTT.

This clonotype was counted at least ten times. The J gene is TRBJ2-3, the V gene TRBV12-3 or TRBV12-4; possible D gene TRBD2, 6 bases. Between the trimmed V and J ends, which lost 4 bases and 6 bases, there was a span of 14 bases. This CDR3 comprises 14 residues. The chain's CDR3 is CASSYWGGGDTQYF. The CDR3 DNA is TGTGCCAGCAGTTACTGGGGAGGTGGCGATACGCAGTATTTT.

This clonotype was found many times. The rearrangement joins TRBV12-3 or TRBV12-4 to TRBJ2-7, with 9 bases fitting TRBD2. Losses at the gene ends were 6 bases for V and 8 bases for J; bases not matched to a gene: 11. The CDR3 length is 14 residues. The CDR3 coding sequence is TGTGCCAGCAGCCTTGTAGCGGGAGACCGGAAGCAGTACTTC. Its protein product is CASSLVAGDRKQYF.

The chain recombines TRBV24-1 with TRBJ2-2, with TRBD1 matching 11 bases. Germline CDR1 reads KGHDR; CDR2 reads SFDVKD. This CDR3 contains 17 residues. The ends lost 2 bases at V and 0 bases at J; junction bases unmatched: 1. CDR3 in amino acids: CATSDSGQGANTGELFF. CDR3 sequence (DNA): TGTGCCACCAGTGATTCGGGACAGGGGGCGAACACCGGGGAGCTGTTTTTT.

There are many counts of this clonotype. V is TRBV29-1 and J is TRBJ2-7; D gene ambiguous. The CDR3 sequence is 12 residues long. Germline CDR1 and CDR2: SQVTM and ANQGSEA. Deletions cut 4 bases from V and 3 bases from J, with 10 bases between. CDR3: CSVVFLGYEQYF. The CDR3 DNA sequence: TGCAGCGTTGTCTTTCTAGGCTACGAGCAGTACTTC.

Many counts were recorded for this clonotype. The CDR3 loop is CASSPPQETQYF. CDR3 nucleotide sequence: TGTGCCAGCAGTCCGCCCCAAGAGACCCAGTACTTC. The gene calls are TRBV12-3 or TRBV12-4 and TRBJ2-5; no clear D. Between the trimmed V and J ends, which lost 5 bases and 1 base, there was a span of 5 bases. The CDR3 extends over 12 amino acids.

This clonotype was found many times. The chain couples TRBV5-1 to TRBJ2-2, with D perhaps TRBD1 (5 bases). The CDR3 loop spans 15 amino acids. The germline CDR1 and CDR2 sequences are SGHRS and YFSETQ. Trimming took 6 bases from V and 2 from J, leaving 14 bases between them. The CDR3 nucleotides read TGCGCCAGCAAGCAGGACATAGGAAACACCGGGGAGCTGTTTTTT. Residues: CASKQDIGNTGELFF. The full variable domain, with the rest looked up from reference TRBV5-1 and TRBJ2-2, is KAGVTQTPRYLIKTRGQQVTLSCSPISGHRSVSWYQQTPGQGLQFLFEYFSETQRNKGNFPGRFSGRQFSNSRSEMNVSTLELGDSALYLCASKQDIGNTGELFFGEGSRLTVL.

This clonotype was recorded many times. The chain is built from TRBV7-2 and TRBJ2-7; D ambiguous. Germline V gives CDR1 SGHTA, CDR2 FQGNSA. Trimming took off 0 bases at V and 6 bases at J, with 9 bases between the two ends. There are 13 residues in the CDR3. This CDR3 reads CASSLAGYGEQYF. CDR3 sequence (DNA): TGTGCCAGCAGCTTAGCAGGGTACGGCGAGCAGTACTTC.

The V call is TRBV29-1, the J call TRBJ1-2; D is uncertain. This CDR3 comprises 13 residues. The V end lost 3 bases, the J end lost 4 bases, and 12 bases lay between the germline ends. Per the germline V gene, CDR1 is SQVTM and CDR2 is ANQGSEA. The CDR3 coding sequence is TGCAGCGTTGACCCGGCGGTTAGCTATGGCTACACCTTC. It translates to CSVDPAVSYGYTF. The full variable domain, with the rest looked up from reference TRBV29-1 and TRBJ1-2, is SAVISQKPSRDICQRGTSLTIQCQVDSQVTMMFWYRQQPGQSLTLIATANQGSEATYESGFVIDKFPISRPNLTFSTLTVSNMSPEDSSIYLCSVDPAVSYGYTFGSGTRLTVV.

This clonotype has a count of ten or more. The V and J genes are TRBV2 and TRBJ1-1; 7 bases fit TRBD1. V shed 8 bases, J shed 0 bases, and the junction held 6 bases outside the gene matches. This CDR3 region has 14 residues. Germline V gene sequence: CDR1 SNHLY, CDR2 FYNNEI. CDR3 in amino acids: CASGGDRLNTEAFF. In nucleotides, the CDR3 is TGTGCCAGCGGGGGGGACAGACTGAACACTGAAGCTTTCTTT.

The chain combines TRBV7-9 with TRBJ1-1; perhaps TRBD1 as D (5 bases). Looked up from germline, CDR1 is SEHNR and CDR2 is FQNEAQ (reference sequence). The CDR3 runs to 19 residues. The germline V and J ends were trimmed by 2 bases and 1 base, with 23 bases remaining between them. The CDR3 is CASSLRRGDSDRPNTEAFF. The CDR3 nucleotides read TGTGCCAGCAGCTTAAGGAGGGGAGACAGTGATCGACCGAACACTGAAGCTTTCTTT.

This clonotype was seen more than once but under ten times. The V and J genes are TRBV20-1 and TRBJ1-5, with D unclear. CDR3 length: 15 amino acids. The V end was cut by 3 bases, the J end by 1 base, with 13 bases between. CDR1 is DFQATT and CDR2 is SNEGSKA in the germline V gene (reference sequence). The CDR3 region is CSARAAVGSNQPQHF. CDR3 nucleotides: TGCAGTGCTAGGGCAGCAGTAGGGAGCAATCAGCCCCAGCATTTT.

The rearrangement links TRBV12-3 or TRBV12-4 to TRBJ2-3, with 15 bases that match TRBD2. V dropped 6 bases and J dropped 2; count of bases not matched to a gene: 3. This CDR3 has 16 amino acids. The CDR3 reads CASSGLAGGTTDTQYF. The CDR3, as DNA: TGTGCCAGCAGCGGACTAGCGGGAGGGACCACAGATACGCAGTATTTT.

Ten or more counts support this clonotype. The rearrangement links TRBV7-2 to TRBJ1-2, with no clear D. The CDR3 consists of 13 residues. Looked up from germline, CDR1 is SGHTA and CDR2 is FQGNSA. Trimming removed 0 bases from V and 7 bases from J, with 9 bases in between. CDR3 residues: CASSLAGSGGYTF. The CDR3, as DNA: TGTGCCAGCAGCTTAGCGGGCAGCGGTGGCTACACCTTC.

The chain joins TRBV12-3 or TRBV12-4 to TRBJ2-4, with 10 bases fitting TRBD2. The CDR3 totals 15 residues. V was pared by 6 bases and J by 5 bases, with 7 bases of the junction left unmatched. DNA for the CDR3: TGTGCCAGCAGCCCCGGGACTAGCGCTGAAAACATTCAGTACTTC. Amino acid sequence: CASSPGTSAENIQYF.

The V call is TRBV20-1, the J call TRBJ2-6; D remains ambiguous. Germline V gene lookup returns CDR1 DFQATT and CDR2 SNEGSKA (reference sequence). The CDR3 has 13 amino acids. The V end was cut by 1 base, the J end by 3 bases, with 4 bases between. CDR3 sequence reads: CSARGVGANVLTF. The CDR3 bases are TGCAGTGCTAGAGGAGTTGGGGCCAACGTCCTGACTTTC.

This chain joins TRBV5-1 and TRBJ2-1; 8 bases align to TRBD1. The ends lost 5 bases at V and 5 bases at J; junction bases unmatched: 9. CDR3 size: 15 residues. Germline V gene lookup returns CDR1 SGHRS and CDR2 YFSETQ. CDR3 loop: CASRGGQAGNNEQFF. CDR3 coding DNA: TGCGCCAGCAGGGGGGGACAGGCGGGAAACAATGAGCAGTTCTTC.